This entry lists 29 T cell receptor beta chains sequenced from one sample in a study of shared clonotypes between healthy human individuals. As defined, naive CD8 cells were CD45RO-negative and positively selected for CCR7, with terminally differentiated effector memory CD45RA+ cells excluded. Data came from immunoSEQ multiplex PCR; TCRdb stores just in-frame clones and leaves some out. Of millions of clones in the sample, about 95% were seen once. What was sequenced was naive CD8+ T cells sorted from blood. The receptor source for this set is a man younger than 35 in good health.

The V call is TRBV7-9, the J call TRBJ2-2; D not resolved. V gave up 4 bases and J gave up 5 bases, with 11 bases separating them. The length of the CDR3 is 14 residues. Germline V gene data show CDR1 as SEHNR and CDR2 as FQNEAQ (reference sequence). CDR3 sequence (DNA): TGTGCCAGCAGCTCCCCTCGTGAAACCGGGGAGCTGTTTTTT. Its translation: CASSSPRETGELFF. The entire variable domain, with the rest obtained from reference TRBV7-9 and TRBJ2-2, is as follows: DTGVSQNPRHKITKRGQNVTFRCDPISEHNRLYWYRQTLGQGPEFLTYFQNEAQLEKSRLLSDRFSAERPKGSFSTLEIQRTEQGDSAMYLCASSSPRETGELFFGEGSRLTVL.

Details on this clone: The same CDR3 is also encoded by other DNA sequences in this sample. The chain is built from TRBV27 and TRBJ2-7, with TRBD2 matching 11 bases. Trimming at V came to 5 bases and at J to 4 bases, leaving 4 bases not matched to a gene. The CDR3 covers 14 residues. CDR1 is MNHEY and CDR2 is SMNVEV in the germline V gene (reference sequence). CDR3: CASSPGTSGYEQYF. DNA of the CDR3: TGTGCCAGCAGTCCTGGGACTAGCGGATACGAGCAGTACTTC.

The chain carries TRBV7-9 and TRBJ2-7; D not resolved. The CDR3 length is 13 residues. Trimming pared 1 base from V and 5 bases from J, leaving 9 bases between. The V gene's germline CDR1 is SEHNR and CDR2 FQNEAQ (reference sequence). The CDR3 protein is CASSLDGLNEQYF. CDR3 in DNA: TGTGCCAGCAGCTTAGATGGGCTCAACGAGCAGTACTTC.

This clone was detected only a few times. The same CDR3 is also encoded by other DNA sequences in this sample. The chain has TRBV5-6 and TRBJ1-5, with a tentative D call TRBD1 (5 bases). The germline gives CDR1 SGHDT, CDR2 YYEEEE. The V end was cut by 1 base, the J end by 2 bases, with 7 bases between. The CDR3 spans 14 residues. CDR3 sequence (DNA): TGTGCCAGCAGCTTGTTACAGGGCAATCAGCCCCAGCATTTT. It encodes CASSLLQGNQPQHF.

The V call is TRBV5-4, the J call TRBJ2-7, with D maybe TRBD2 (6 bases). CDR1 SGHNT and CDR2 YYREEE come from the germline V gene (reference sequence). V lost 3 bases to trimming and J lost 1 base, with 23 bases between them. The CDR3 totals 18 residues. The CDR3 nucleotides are TGTGCCAGCAGCTCCTCAGGGATGCGCGGGACTCTATCCTACGAGCAGTACTTC. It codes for CASSSSGMRGTLSYEQYF.

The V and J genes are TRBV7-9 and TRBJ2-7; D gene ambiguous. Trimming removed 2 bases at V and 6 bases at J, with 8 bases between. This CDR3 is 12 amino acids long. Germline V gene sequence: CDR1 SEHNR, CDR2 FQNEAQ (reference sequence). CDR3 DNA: TGTGCCAGCAGCTTAATAGCTACCGAGCAGTACTTC. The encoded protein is CASSLIATEQYF.

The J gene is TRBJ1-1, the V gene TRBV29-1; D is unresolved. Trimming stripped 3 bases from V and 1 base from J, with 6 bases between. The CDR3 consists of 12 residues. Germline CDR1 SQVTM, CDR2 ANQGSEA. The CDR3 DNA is TGCAGCGTTGACGGTGAGAACACTGAAGCTTTCTTT. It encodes CSVDGENTEAFF.

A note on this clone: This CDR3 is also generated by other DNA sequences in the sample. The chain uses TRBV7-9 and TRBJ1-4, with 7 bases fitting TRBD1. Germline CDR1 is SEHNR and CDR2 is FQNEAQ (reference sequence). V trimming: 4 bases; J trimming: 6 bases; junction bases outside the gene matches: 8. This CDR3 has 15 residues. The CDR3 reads CASSSPTGPDEKLFF. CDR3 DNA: TGTGCCAGCAGCTCCCCGACAGGGCCGGATGAAAAACTGTTTTTT. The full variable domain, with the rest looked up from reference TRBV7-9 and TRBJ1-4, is DTGVSQNPRHKITKRGQNVTFRCDPISEHNRLYWYRQTLGQGPEFLTYFQNEAQLEKSRLLSDRFSAERPKGSFSTLEIQRTEQGDSAMYLCASSSPTGPDEKLFFGSGTQLSVL.

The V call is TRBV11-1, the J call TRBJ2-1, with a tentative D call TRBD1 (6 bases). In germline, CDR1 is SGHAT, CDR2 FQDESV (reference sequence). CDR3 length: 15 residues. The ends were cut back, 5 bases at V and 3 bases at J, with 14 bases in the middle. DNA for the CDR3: TGTGCCAGCAGCCTAAGACAGGAATACTACAATGAGCAGTTCTTC. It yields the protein CASSLRQEYYNEQFF. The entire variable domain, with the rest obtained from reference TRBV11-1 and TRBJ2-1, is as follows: EAEVAQSPRYKITEKSQAVAFWCDPISGHATLYWYRQILGQGPELLVQFQDESVVDDSQLPKDRFSAERLKGVDSTLKIQPAELGDSAMYLCASSLRQEYYNEQFFGPGTRLTVL.

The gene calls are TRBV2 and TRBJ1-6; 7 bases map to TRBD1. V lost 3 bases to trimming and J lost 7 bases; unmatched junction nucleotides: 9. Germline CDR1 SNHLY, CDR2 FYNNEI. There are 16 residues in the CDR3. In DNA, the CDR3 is TGTGCCAGCAGTGAGTCGCGACAGGGAGAAAATTCACCCCTCCACTTT. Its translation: CASSESRQGENSPLHF.

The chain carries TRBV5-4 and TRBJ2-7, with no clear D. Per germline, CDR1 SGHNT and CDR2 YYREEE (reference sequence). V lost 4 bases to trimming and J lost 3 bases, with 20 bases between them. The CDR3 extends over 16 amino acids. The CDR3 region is CASSEMGSGSNYEQYF. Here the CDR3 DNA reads TGTGCCAGCAGCGAGATGGGGTCCGGTTCGAACTACGAGCAGTACTTC.

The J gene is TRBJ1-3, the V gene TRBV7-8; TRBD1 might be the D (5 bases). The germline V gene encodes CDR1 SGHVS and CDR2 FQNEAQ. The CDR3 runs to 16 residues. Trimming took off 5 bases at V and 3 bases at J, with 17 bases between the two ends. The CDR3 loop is CASSPAVGDIGNTIYF. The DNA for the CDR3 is TGTGCCAGCAGCCCCGCGGTAGGGGATATTGGAAACACCATATATTTT.

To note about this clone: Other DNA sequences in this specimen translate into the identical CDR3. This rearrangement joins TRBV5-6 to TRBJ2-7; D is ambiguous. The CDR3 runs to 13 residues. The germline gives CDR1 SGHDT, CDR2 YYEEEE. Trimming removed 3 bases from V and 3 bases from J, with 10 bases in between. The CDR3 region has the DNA TGTGCCAGCAGCTCTGGTCCAGGCTACGAGCAGTACTTC. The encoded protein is CASSSGPGYEQYF. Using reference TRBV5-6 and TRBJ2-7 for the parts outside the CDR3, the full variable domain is DAGVTQSPTHLIKTRGQQVTLRCSPKSGHDTVSWYQQALGQGPQFIFQYYEEEERQRGNFPDRFSGHQFPNYSSELNVNALLLGDSALYLCASSSGPGYEQYFGPGTRLTVT.

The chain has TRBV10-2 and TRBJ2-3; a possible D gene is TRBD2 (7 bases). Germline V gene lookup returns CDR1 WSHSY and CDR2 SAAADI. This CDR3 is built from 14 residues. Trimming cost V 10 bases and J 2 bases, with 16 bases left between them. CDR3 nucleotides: TGCGCCACCCAAAGGGGGGGTTCCACAGATACGCAGTATTTT. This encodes CATQRGGSTDTQYF.

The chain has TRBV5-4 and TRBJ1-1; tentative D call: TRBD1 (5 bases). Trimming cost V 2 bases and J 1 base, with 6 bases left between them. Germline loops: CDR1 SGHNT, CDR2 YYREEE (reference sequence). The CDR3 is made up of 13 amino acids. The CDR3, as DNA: TGTGCCAGCAGCTTTGGGGCGAACACTGAAGCTTTCTTT. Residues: CASSFGANTEAFF.

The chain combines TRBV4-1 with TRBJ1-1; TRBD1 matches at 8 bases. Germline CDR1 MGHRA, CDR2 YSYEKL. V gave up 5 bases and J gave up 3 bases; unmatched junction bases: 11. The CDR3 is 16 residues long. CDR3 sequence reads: CASSIRTGSTDTEAFF. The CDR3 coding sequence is TGCGCCAGCAGCATACGGACAGGGTCTACCGACACTGAAGCTTTCTTT.

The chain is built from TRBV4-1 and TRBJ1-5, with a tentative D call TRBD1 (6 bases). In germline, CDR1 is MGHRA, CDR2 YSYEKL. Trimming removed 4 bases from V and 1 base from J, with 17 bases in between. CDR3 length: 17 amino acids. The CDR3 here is CASSPTLGQLSNQPQHF. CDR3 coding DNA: TGCGCCAGCAGCCCTACCCTAGGACAGCTGAGCAATCAGCCCCAGCATTTT.

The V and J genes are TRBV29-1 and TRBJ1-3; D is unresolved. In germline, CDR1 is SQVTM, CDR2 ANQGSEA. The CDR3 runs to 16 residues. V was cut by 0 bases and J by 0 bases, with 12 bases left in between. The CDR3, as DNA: TGCAGCGTTGAAGATCAAGTAGACGGCTCTGGAAACACCATATATTTT. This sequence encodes CSVEDQVDGSGNTIYF.

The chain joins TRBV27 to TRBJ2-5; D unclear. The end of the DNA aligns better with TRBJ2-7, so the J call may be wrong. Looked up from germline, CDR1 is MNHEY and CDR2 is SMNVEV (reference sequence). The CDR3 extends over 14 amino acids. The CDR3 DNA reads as TGTGCCAGCAGGAAGCAAGGGCCCTCCTACGAGCAGTACTTC. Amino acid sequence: CASRKQGPSYEQYF.

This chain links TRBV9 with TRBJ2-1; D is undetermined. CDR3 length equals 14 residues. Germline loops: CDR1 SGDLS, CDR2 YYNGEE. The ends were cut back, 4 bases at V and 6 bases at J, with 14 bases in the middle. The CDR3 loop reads CASSSSDTANEQFF. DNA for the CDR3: TGTGCCAGCAGCTCTTCCGACACCGCCAATGAGCAGTTCTTC.

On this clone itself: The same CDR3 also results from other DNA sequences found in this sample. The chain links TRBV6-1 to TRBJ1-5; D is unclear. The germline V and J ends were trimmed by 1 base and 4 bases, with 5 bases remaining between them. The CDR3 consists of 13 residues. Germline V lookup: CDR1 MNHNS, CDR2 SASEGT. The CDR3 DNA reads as TGTGCCAGCAGTGAAGTGGGGAATCAGCCCCAGCATTTT. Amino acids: CASSEVGNQPQHF.

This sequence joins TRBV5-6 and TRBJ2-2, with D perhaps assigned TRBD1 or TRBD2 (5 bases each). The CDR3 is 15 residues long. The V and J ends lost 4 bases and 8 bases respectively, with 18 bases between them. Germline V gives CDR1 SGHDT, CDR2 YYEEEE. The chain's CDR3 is CASSGDGKAMGELFF. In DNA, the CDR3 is TGTGCCAGCAGCGGGGACGGGAAGGCAATGGGGGAGCTGTTTTTT.

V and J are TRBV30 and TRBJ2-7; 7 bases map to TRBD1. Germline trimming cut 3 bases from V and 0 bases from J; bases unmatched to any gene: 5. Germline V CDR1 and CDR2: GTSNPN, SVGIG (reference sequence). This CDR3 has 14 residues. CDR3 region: CAWSLRDSSYEQYF. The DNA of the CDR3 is TGTGCCTGGAGCCTCCGGGACAGCTCCTACGAGCAGTACTTC.

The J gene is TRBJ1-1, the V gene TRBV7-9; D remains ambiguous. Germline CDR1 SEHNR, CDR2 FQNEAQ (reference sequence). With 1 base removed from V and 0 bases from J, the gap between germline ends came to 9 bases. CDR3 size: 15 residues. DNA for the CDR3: TGTGCCAGCAGCTTAGTTGGCAGCTTGAACACTGAAGCTTTCTTT. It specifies CASSLVGSLNTEAFF.

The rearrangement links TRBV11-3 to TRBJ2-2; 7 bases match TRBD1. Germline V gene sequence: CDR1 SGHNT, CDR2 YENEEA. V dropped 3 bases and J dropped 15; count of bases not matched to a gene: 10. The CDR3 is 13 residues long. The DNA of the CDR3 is TGTGCCAGCAGCTTTGGACAGGACACCCGGGTGTTTTTT. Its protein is CASSFGQDTRVFF.

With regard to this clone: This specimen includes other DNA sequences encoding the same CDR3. The CDR3 loop is CASSIGTGELFF. In DNA form, the CDR3 reads TGTGCCAGTAGTATCGGGACCGGGGAGCTGTTTTTT. This chain uses TRBV19 with TRBJ2-2; no reliable D call. Trimming took off 3 bases at V and 5 bases at J, with 4 bases between the two ends. Germline CDR1 is LNHDA and CDR2 is SQIVND (reference sequence). This CDR3 contains 12 residues.

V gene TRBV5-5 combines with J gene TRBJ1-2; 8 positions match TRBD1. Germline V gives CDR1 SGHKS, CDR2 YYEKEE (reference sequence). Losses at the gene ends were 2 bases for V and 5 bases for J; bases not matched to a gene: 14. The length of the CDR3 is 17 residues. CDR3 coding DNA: TGTGCCAGCAGCTTCGGGACAGGATTAGGGTCTAGGTATGGCTACACCTTC. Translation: CASSFGTGLGSRYGYTF.

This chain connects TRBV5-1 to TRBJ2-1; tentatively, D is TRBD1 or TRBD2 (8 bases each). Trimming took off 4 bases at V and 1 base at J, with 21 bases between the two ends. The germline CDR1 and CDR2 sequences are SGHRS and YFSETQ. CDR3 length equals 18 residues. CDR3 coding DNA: TGCGCCAGCAGCCTGGGACAGGACTTAGCGGGATCCTACAATGAGCAGTTCTTC. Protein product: CASSLGQDLAGSYNEQFF. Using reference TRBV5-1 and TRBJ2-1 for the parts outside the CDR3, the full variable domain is KAGVTQTPRYLIKTRGQQVTLSCSPISGHRSVSWYQQTPGQGLQFLFEYFSETQRNKGNFPGRFSGRQFSNSRSEMNVSTLELGDSALYLCASSLGQDLAGSYNEQFFGPGTRLTVL.

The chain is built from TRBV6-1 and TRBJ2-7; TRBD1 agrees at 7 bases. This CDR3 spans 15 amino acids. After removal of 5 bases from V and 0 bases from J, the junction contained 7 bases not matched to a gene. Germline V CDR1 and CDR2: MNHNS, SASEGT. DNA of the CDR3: TGTGCCAGCAGTCCACCGGGACAGACCTCCTACGAGCAGTACTTC. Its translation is CASSPPGQTSYEQYF.